These 9 T cell receptor beta chains were sequenced from one sample in a study of post-analysis software for immune sequencing data (dated by TCRdb to 2013 to 2016). Library preparation used PCR. TCRdb records Illumina HiSeq 2500 as the sequencer. To reduce PCR and sequencing biases, unique molecular identifiers were built into the TCR beta cDNA libraries. TCRdb redid the processing of the public reads, applying fastp at Q25 and MiXCR, and retained in-frame beta chains. A single entry per CDR3 protein holds the most common genes and DNA from its merged rows. Recorded for this sample are 650,000 to 900,000 distinct CDR3 sequences; under 60% of them occurred a single time. Clones ranked in the top ten supply 4.9% of the sample. Their target antigens are unknown. Findings and caveats that apply to the study as a whole: Patients showed significantly higher frequencies than controls for several TRBV segments, among them TRBV5-6, TRBV5-1 and TRBV20-1.

Sequencing was carried out using blood. The receptors were gathered from a girl between 5 and 17 years old with multiple sclerosis.

This clonotype showed up just a few times. The chain recombines TRBV4-2 with TRBJ1-2; D gene ambiguous. Germline V gene lookup returns CDR1 LGHNA and CDR2 YNFKEQ. CDR3 length: 15 amino acids. The V end lost 2 bases, the J end lost 3 bases, and 13 bases lay between the germline ends. The CDR3 bases are TGTGCCAGCAGCCAACGGGATTCAGATTACTATGGCTACACCTTC. Encoded protein: CASSQRDSDYYGYTF.

This clonotype has only a few counts. This chain joins TRBV27 and TRBJ2-1; the match to TRBD1 covers 9 bases. Germline V CDR1 and CDR2: MNHEY, SMNVEV (reference sequence). This CDR3 region has 14 residues. V lost 3 bases and J lost 10; bases outside the gene matches: 7. CDR3 protein: CASSFGDRGYEQFF. CDR3 in DNA: TGTGCCAGCAGTTTTGGCGACAGGGGGTACGAGCAGTTCTTC.

The rearrangement links TRBV24-1 to TRBJ2-1; D remains ambiguous. In germline, CDR1 is KGHDR, CDR2 SFDVKD. V lost 0 bases to trimming and J lost 0 bases, with 11 bases between them. The CDR3 covers 17 residues. The CDR3 DNA reads as TGTGCCACCAGTGATTTGGCAGGAAGGAACTCCTACAATGAGCAGTTCTTC. Protein sequence: CATSDLAGRNSYNEQFF.

This clonotype occurred a few times. V usage is TRBV20-1 and J usage is TRBJ2-7; 8 bases map to TRBD1. CDR1 and CDR2 from the germline V gene are DFQATT and SNEGSKA (reference sequence). The CDR3 is 14 amino acids. The V and J ends lost 6 bases and 4 bases, in that order; junction bases with no gene match: 11. This chain's CDR3 is CSAGRPGQEYEQYF. The CDR3 nucleotides are TGCAGTGCCGGCAGGCCGGGACAGGAGTACGAGCAGTACTTC.

CDR3 region: CSAREPGKETQYF. The CDR3 DNA follows: TGCAGTGCTAGAGAGCCAGGGAAAGAGACCCAGTACTTC. The gene calls are TRBV20-1 and TRBJ2-5, with D possibly TRBD1 on 5 matching bases. Germline V CDR1 and CDR2: DFQATT, SNEGSKA (reference sequence). This CDR3 contains 13 residues. With 0 bases removed from V and 3 bases from J, the gap between germline ends came to 8 bases.

The chain has TRBV7-2 and TRBJ2-3; 9 nucleotides line up with TRBD2. J gave up 0 bases and V 3 bases, and 10 bases lay outside the gene matches. CDR3 length equals 18 residues. Germline CDR1 is SGHTA and CDR2 is FQGNSA. This chain's CDR3 is CASSFIPSGIRSTDTQYF. Here the CDR3 DNA reads TGTGCCAGCAGCTTTATTCCTAGCGGGATTAGGAGCACAGATACGCAGTATTTT.

This chain links TRBV5-5 with TRBJ2-1; 14 bases are a match to TRBD2. J lost 3 bases, V lost 0 bases, and 2 bases had no gene match. Per germline, CDR1 SGHKS and CDR2 YYEKEE (reference sequence). The CDR3 is made up of 17 amino acids. The CDR3 DNA is TGTGCCAGCAGCTTGGGGGGGACTAGCGGGAGCTACAATGAGCAGTTCTTC. Protein sequence: CASSLGGTSGSYNEQFF. The full variable domain, completed using reference TRBV5-5 and TRBJ2-1, is DAGVTQSPTHLIKTRGQQVTLRCSPISGHKSVSWYQQVLGQGPQFIFQYYEKEERGRGNFPDRFSARQFPNYSSELNVNALLLGDSALYLCASSLGGTSGSYNEQFFGPGTRLTVL.

V usage is TRBV29-1 and J usage is TRBJ2-1; D might be TRBD1 or TRBD2, each matching 5 bases. The J call is in doubt because the DNA end fits TRBJ2-7 better. The CDR3 spans 14 residues. Germline V gene data show CDR1 as SQVTM and CDR2 as ANQGSEA. CDR3 sequence reads: CSVDRADSYNEQYF. The CDR3 DNA sequence: TGCAGCGTTGACAGGGCGGACTCCTACAATGAGCAGTACTTC.

The chain is built from TRBV20-1 and TRBJ1-1; weak D call: TRBD1 (5 bases). The CDR3 is 15 amino acids. Between the trimmed V and J ends, which lost 3 bases and 0 bases, there was a span of 14 bases. Germline CDR1 DFQATT, CDR2 SNEGSKA (reference sequence). CDR3 amino acids: CSASRRGAMNTEAFF. The CDR3 region has the DNA TGCAGTGCTAGTAGGAGGGGAGCTATGAACACTGAAGCTTTCTTT.